These 9 T cell receptor beta chains were all obtained from the same sample, sequenced in a study of T-cell memory formation after mild COVID-19. MiXCR, applied by TCRdb to the 5' RACE reads, yields one record per CDR3 protein. Among roughly 160,000 distinct CDR3 sequences listed, roughly 10% were seen once. Sequenced input: PBMCs or a T cell subset sorted from them (not recorded which). The receptors shown here come from a man between 18 and 35 years old who had mild COVID-19 (a few samples of this study predate the infection). Cell type and time point are not known.

The chain recombines TRBV12-3 or TRBV12-4 with TRBJ1-2, with D possibly matching TRBD1 (6 bases). This CDR3 spans 13 amino acids. Trimming shortened V by 6 bases and J by 7 bases, and 15 bases separated the two germline ends. CDR3 sequence reads: CASRRGDEGGYTF. DNA of the CDR3: TGTGCCAGCAGAAGGGGGGATGAGGGTGGCTACACCTTC.

V and J are TRBV29-1 and TRBJ1-2, with D tentatively TRBD1 (5 bases). This CDR3 has 12 amino acids. Germline V gives CDR1 SQVTM, CDR2 ANQGSEA. Trimming pared 5 bases from V and 2 bases from J, leaving 9 bases between. CDR3 region: CSVRAGNYGYTF. The DNA for the CDR3 is TGCAGCGTTCGGGCAGGGAACTATGGCTACACCTTC.

This clonotype was detected only a few times. V gene TRBV3-1 combines with J gene TRBJ2-3; D may be TRBD1 (6 bases). Per the germline V gene, CDR1 is LGHDT and CDR2 is YNNKEL (reference sequence). The CDR3 extends over 16 amino acids. V dropped 2 bases and J dropped 6 bases, with 18 bases sitting between them. The CDR3 reads CASSQWGRNLIDTQYF. The CDR3 DNA is TGTGCCAGCAGCCAATGGGGGCGTAATCTCATCGATACGCAGTATTTT.

This clonotype was seen a handful of times. The chain recombines TRBV10-3 with TRBJ1-6, with no clear D. The germline CDR1 and CDR2 sequences are ENHRY and SYGVKD. V lost 3 bases to trimming and J lost 7 bases, with 16 bases between them. The CDR3 spans 16 residues. The CDR3 DNA follows: TGTGCCATCAGTGAACCAAATTTCACGGGCAATTCACCCCTCCACTTT. Its protein product is CAISEPNFTGNSPLHF.

This clonotype was counted only a few times. The rearrangement links TRBV7-2 to TRBJ1-1; a possible D gene is TRBD1 (6 bases). The CDR3 is 13 amino acids. CDR1 SGHTA and CDR2 FQGNSA come from the germline V gene. Trimming took off 8 bases at V and 1 base at J, with 11 bases between the two ends. The CDR3 spells CASRGHPNTEAFF. CDR3 DNA sequence: TGTGCCAGCCGGGGACACCCGAACACTGAAGCTTTCTTT. The full variable domain, with the rest looked up from reference TRBV7-2 and TRBJ1-1, is GAGVSQSPSNKVTEKGKDVELRCDPISGHTALYWYRQSLGQGLEFLIYFQGNSAPDKSGLPSDRFSAERTGGSVSTLTIQRTQQEDSAVYLCASRGHPNTEAFFGQGTRLTVV.

This clonotype was seen a few times. The gene calls are TRBV5-1 and TRBJ1-2; 10 bases are a match to TRBD1. The CDR3 spans 16 residues. J was trimmed by 4 bases and V by 0 bases; bases with no gene match: 6. Germline CDR1 SGHRS, CDR2 YFSETQ. Here the CDR3 DNA reads TGCGCCAGCAGCTTGGCAACCGGGACAGGGGCCTATGGCTACACCTTC. It translates to CASSLATGTGAYGYTF.

The chain combines TRBV27 with TRBJ2-7; 10 nucleotides agree with TRBD2. Germline V gene data show CDR1 as MNHEY and CDR2 as SMNVEV (reference sequence). J lost 5 bases, V lost 5 bases, and 12 bases had no gene match. The CDR3 is 16 residues long. The CDR3 DNA reads as TGTGCCAGCAGTAGGCTAGCGGGGGCCCCACCGGACGAGCAGTACTTC. Protein: CASSRLAGAPPDEQYF.

This clonotype has only a few counts. The V call is TRBV5-1, the J call TRBJ1-1; D is unresolved. The CDR3 extends over 13 amino acids. V was clipped by 5 bases and J by 3 bases, with 11 bases between them. Germline V gives CDR1 SGHRS, CDR2 YFSETQ. CDR3 protein: CASREQRDTEAFF. CDR3 nucleotide sequence: TGCGCCAGCAGAGAACAAAGGGACACTGAAGCTTTCTTT.

The rearrangement uses TRBV7-8 and TRBJ1-5, with TRBD1 matching over 7 bases. V dropped 5 bases and J dropped 3; count of bases not matched to a gene: 7. The CDR3 covers 15 residues. Per the germline V gene, CDR1 is SGHVS and CDR2 is FQNEAQ. The CDR3 region has the DNA TGTGCCAGCAGCGCGACAGGGTGGGCCAATCAGCCCCAGCATTTT. Residues: CASSATGWANQPQHF.